This paragraph reports one T cell receptor beta chain. Its antigen is not known. This CDR3 comprises 12 residues. The germline V gene has CDR1 SGDLS and CDR2 YYNGEE. The ends were cut back, 3 bases at V and 5 bases at J, with 8 bases in the middle. The use of a sample-barcoded 5' primer and a J-beta primer mix characterized a second PCR of roughly 7 to 12 cycles. A template-switch adaptor that had 12 random nucleotides put a tag on each cDNA molecule. All samples yielded 3 million or more CDR3-containing paired-end reads. TCRdb reprocessed the 5' RACE reads via MiXCR and lists one record per CDR3 protein. In the table there are hundreds of thousands of distinct CDR3 sequences, nearly 60% of which are singletons. The donors, aged roughly 6 to 90, were healthy Caucasians from Russia. This sample was included in a study of blood T cells in healthy people across ages. The study's findings and limits: When one million T cells were used, diversity estimates were thought to be underestimates.

The receptor's source is a man aged 25-45 years in good health. The chain has TRBV9 and TRBJ1-2; D gene unclear. The sequenced sample consisted of blood. The CDR3 loop reads CASSGPLYGYTF. The CDR3 region has the DNA TGTGCCAGCAGCGGCCCCCTTTATGGCTACACCTTC. Supplemented by reference TRBV9 and TRBJ1-2, the full variable domain reads DSGVTQTPKHLITATGQRVTLRCSPRSGDLSVYWYQQSLDQGLQFLIQYYNGEERAKGNILERFSAQQFPDLHSELNLSSLELGDSALYFCASSGPLYGYTFGSGTRLTVV.